A selection of T cell receptor beta chains follows, all from one sample in a study of cytomegalovirus exposure and HLA in healthy donors. Assay: immunoSEQ multiplex PCR; the TCRdb copy retains only in-frame clones and omits some. Reported are 80,000 to 100,000 clones; the ten largest clones contain roughly 14%. The sequenced sample was PBMCs. These receptors originate from a man over 45 in good health and CMV-seropositive. Each CDR3 is given with its conserved first and last residue. D genes are given only for firm matches.

d_gene: -
v_gene: TRBV18
j_gene: TRBJ2-3
CDR3aa: CASSPRVGASTDTQYF
CDR3nt: TGTGCCAGCTCACCACGTGTTGGGGCTAGCACAGATACGCAGTATTTT

d_gene: TRBD2
v_gene: TRBV2
j_gene: TRBJ2-1
CDR3aa: CASRATSGILVVNEQFF
CDR3nt: TGTGCCAGCAGGGCGACTAGCGGGATCTTAGTAGTCAATGAGCAGTTCTTC

d_gene: -
v_gene: TRBV6-6
j_gene: TRBJ2-1
CDR3aa: CASSYVPGRNEQFF
CDR3nt: TGTGCCAGCAGTTACGTCCCAGGCCGTAATGAGCAGTTCTTC

d_gene: TRBD1
v_gene: TRBV4-3
j_gene: TRBJ1-2
CDR3aa: CASSQGRGQGDYGYTF
CDR3nt: TGCGCCAGCAGCCAAGGTCGGGGACAGGGCGACTATGGCTACACCTTC

d_gene: TRBD2
v_gene: TRBV7-9
j_gene: TRBJ2-7
CDR3aa: CASSSRTSGSESYEQYF
CDR3nt: TGTGCCAGCAGCTCACGGACTAGCGGGAGCGAGTCGTACGAGCAGTACTTC

d_gene: TRBD1
v_gene: TRBV19
j_gene: TRBJ2-7
CDR3aa: CASTIGQGLDYEQYF
CDR3nt: TGTGCCAGTACCATAGGACAGGGCTTAGACTACGAGCAGTACTTC

d_gene: -
v_gene: TRBV9
j_gene: TRBJ1-3
CDR3aa: CASSVVGTIPGNTIYF
CDR3nt: TGTGCCAGCAGCGTAGTCGGGACTATCCCTGGAAACACCATATATTTT

d_gene: TRBD2
v_gene: TRBV6-1
j_gene: TRBJ2-1
CDR3aa: CATYSGEGNEQFF
CDR3nt: TGTGCCACCTATAGCGGGGAGGGGAATGAGCAGTTCTTC

d_gene: -
v_gene: TRBV2
j_gene: TRBJ1-6
CDR3aa: CASSDNSPLHF
CDR3nt: TGTGCCAGCAGCGATAATTCACCCCTCCACTTT

d_gene: TRBD1
v_gene: TRBV6-5
j_gene: TRBJ1-5
CDR3aa: CASSLNRGHQPQHF
CDR3nt: TGTGCCAGCAGTTTGAACAGGGGGCATCAGCCCCAGCATTTT

d_gene: -
v_gene: TRBV7-2
j_gene: TRBJ2-2
CDR3aa: CASSVDRPLLDTGELFF
CDR3nt: TGTGCCAGCAGCGTAGATCGACCCCTCCTAGACACCGGGGAGCTGTTTTTT

d_gene: TRBD1
v_gene: TRBV7-9
j_gene: TRBJ2-1
CDR3aa: CASGNRQGGYNEQFF
CDR3nt: TGTGCCAGCGGCAACCGACAGGGGGGCTACAATGAGCAGTTCTTC

d_gene: TRBD1
v_gene: TRBV5-4
j_gene: TRBJ1-2
CDR3aa: CASSSGDRDLGYTF
CDR3nt: TGTGCCAGCAGCTCGGGGGACAGGGATCTTGGCTACACCTTC

d_gene: TRBD1
v_gene: TRBV19
j_gene: TRBJ1-5
CDR3aa: CASGRDRGDGNQPQHF
CDR3nt: TGTGCCAGTGGCCGGGACAGGGGGGACGGCAATCAGCCCCAGCATTTT

d_gene: TRBD2
v_gene: TRBV11-3
j_gene: TRBJ2-3
CDR3aa: CASSLGGGFNTQYF
CDR3nt: TGTGCCAGCAGCTTAGGCGGGGGGTTTAATACGCAGTATTTT

d_gene: TRBD1
v_gene: TRBV30
j_gene: TRBJ2-7
CDR3aa: CAWNPQGDGDEQYF
CDR3nt: TGTGCCTGGAACCCCCAGGGGGACGGCGACGAGCAGTACTTC

d_gene: TRBD2
v_gene: TRBV4-3
j_gene: TRBJ2-1
CDR3aa: CASSQALRLAGVEQFF
CDR3nt: TGCGCCAGCAGCCAAGCCCTCCGACTAGCGGGAGTTGAGCAGTTCTTC

d_gene: -
v_gene: TRBV19
j_gene: TRBJ1-3
CDR3aa: CASSQGANGNTIYF
CDR3nt: TGTGCCAGTAGTCAAGGGGCGAATGGAAACACCATATATTTT

d_gene: TRBD1
v_gene: TRBV9
j_gene: TRBJ2-7
CDR3aa: CASSVSGQGDYEQYF
CDR3nt: TGTGCCAGCAGCGTCTCAGGACAGGGGGACTACGAGCAGTACTTC

d_gene: -
v_gene: TRBV25-1
j_gene: TRBJ2-7
CDR3aa: CASSISYEQYF
CDR3nt: TGTGCCAGCAGTATTTCTTACGAGCAGTACTTC

d_gene: TRBD1
v_gene: TRBV30
j_gene: TRBJ1-5
CDR3aa: CAWSTGTVNQPQHF
CDR3nt: TGTGCCTGGAGTACCGGGACAGTCAATCAGCCCCAGCATTTT

d_gene: TRBD2
v_gene: TRBV7-2
j_gene: TRBJ2-5
CDR3aa: CASSSLGTSGRQETQYF
CDR3nt: TGTGCCAGCAGCTCCCTAGGGACTAGCGGGAGGCAAGAGACCCAGTACTTC

d_gene: TRBD2
v_gene: TRBV25-1
j_gene: TRBJ2-3
CDR3aa: CASSAAGGKTTDTQYF
CDR3nt: TGTGCCAGCAGTGCTGCGGGAGGCAAAACCACAGATACGCAGTATTTT

d_gene: TRBD2
v_gene: TRBV19
j_gene: TRBJ2-1
CDR3aa: CASSIRRGTTHLTNEQFF
CDR3nt: TGTGCCAGTAGTATTAGGAGAGGGACTACCCACCTCACGAATGAGCAGTTCTTC

d_gene: TRBD2
v_gene: TRBV13
j_gene: TRBJ2-7
CDR3aa: CASSTSGRHYEQYF
CDR3nt: TGTGCCAGCAGCACTAGCGGGAGGCACTACGAGCAGTACTTC

d_gene: -
v_gene: TRBV29-1
j_gene: TRBJ1-2
CDR3aa: CSVSDTIYGYTF
CDR3nt: TGCAGCGTTTCTGACACAATTTATGGCTACACCTTC

d_gene: TRBD2
v_gene: TRBV29-1
j_gene: TRBJ2-1
CDR3aa: CSVRGRGTSGGTSDNEQFF
CDR3nt: TGCAGCGTGCGGGGTCGGGGGACTAGCGGGGGGACTTCCGACAATGAGCAGTTCTTC

d_gene: -
v_gene: TRBV29-1
j_gene: TRBJ1-3
CDR3aa: CSATDRNTGNTIYF
CDR3nt: TGCAGCGCCACGGACAGAAATACTGGAAACACCATATATTTT

d_gene: TRBD1
v_gene: TRBV6-5
j_gene: TRBJ1-2
CDR3aa: CASRRSDRGPYTF
CDR3nt: TGTGCCAGCAGGCGATCGGACAGGGGACCTTACACCTTC

d_gene: -
v_gene: TRBV5-6
j_gene: TRBJ2-1
CDR3aa: CASSVGIARQQFF
CDR3nt: TGTGCCAGCAGCGTGGGAATAGCGAGACAGCAGTTCTTC

d_gene: TRBD2
v_gene: TRBV4-1
j_gene: TRBJ2-5
CDR3aa: CASSPAPTSGETQYF
CDR3nt: TGCGCCAGCAGCCCAGCACCGACTAGCGGGGAGACCCAGTACTTC

d_gene: TRBD2
v_gene: TRBV11-3
j_gene: TRBJ2-1
CDR3aa: CASSPPGLAGNNEQFF
CDR3nt: TGTGCCAGCAGCCCTCCGGGACTAGCGGGCAACAATGAGCAGTTCTTC

d_gene: -
v_gene: TRBV27
j_gene: TRBJ1-1
CDR3aa: CASRPLSVSAEAFF
CDR3nt: TGTGCCAGCAGACCCCTCTCAGTCAGCGCTGAAGCTTTCTTT

d_gene: TRBD2
v_gene: TRBV7-9
j_gene: TRBJ2-1
CDR3aa: CASSIKREPSSYNEQFF
CDR3nt: TGTGCCAGCAGTATTAAGCGGGAGCCGAGCTCCTACAATGAGCAGTTCTTC

d_gene: TRBD1
v_gene: TRBV5-8
j_gene: TRBJ1-5
CDR3aa: CASSLAGGQGHYQPQHF
CDR3nt: TGTGCCAGCAGCTTGGCCGGTGGACAGGGCCATTATCAGCCCCAGCATTTT

d_gene: TRBD1
v_gene: TRBV4-1
j_gene: TRBJ1-2
CDR3aa: CASSQLRGRGYTF
CDR3nt: TGCGCCAGCAGCCAACTCAGGGGGAGGGGCTACACCTTC

d_gene: -
v_gene: TRBV5-8
j_gene: TRBJ2-4
CDR3aa: CAANRKGFTKNIQYF
CDR3nt: TGTGCCGCTAACAGGAAGGGATTTACCAAAAACATTCAGTACTTC

d_gene: TRBD2
v_gene: TRBV5-1
j_gene: TRBJ2-1
CDR3aa: CASNGLAGGEGEQFF
CDR3nt: TGCGCCAGCAATGGACTAGCGGGAGGGGAGGGTGAGCAGTTCTTC

d_gene: TRBD2
v_gene: TRBV7-3
j_gene: TRBJ2-7
CDR3aa: CASSSGLAGDEQYF
CDR3nt: TGTGCCAGCAGCTCCGGACTAGCGGGAGATGAGCAGTACTTC

d_gene: -
v_gene: TRBV7-9
j_gene: TRBJ2-2
CDR3aa: CASRGRMNTGELFF
CDR3nt: TGTGCCAGCCGAGGGCGGATGAACACCGGGGAGCTGTTTTTT

d_gene: TRBD2
v_gene: TRBV11-3
j_gene: TRBJ2-3
CDR3aa: CASSFTSGTDTQYF
CDR3nt: TGTGCCAGCAGCTTCACTAGCGGCACAGATACGCAGTATTTT

d_gene: TRBD2
v_gene: TRBV7-9
j_gene: TRBJ2-7
CDR3aa: CASSLAGGDEQYF
CDR3nt: TGTGCCAGCAGTCTAGCGGGAGGGGACGAGCAGTACTTC

d_gene: TRBD1
v_gene: TRBV4-3
j_gene: TRBJ2-1
CDR3aa: CASSPRTGGADEQFF
CDR3nt: TGCGCCAGCAGCCCTCGGACAGGGGGAGCGGACGAGCAGTTCTTC

d_gene: -
v_gene: TRBV7-9
j_gene: TRBJ1-2
CDR3aa: CASSWTRGYGYTF
CDR3nt: TGTGCCAGCAGCTGGACAAGAGGCTATGGCTACACCTTC

d_gene: -
v_gene: TRBV18
j_gene: TRBJ1-1
CDR3aa: CASSPREGGTNTEAFF
CDR3nt: TGTGCCAGCTCCCCCCGGGAGGGGGGCACGAACACTGAAGCTTTCTTT

d_gene: TRBD1
v_gene: TRBV13
j_gene: TRBJ1-2
CDR3aa: CASRAGGTGPYGYTF
CDR3nt: TGTGCCAGCAGGGCCGGCGGGACAGGTCCCTATGGCTACACCTTC

d_gene: TRBD1
v_gene: TRBV5-1
j_gene: TRBJ2-2
CDR3aa: CASSSGQGAIFTGELFF
CDR3nt: TGCGCCAGCAGCTCCGGACAGGGGGCGATTTTTACCGGGGAGCTGTTTTTT

d_gene: TRBD2
v_gene: TRBV11-2
j_gene: TRBJ2-5
CDR3aa: CASSLRSSGREQTQYF
CDR3nt: TGTGCCAGCAGCTTACGGTCTAGCGGGAGGGAGCAGACCCAGTACTTC

d_gene: -
v_gene: TRBV7-2
j_gene: TRBJ1-2
CDR3aa: CASTLKGTRDYGYTF
CDR3nt: TGTGCCAGCACCCTAAAAGGGACTCGCGACTATGGCTACACCTTC

d_gene: -
v_gene: TRBV30
j_gene: TRBJ1-4
CDR3aa: CAWSLGLGEEKLFF
CDR3nt: TGTGCCTGGAGTCTGGGGCTCGGAGAAGAAAAACTGTTTTTT

d_gene: TRBD2
v_gene: TRBV19
j_gene: TRBJ2-7
CDR3aa: CASSDPAGSSYEQYF
CDR3nt: TGTGCCAGTAGTGATCCAGCGGGGAGCTCCTACGAGCAGTACTTC

d_gene: -
v_gene: TRBV7-3
j_gene: TRBJ2-1
CDR3aa: CASSEEPSSDNEQFF
CDR3nt: TGTGCCAGCAGCGAAGAGCCGAGCTCCGACAATGAGCAGTTCTTC

d_gene: TRBD2
v_gene: TRBV11-3
j_gene: TRBJ2-3
CDR3aa: CASSGLAGGNADTQYF
CDR3nt: TGTGCCAGCAGCGGACTAGCGGGAGGGAACGCAGATACGCAGTATTTT